A selection of T cell receptor beta chains follows, all from one sample in a study of T-cell memory formation after mild COVID-19. One entry per CDR3 protein, called by TCRdb with MiXCR from the 5' RACE reads. This sample has 180,000 or so distinct CDR3 sequences; roughly 12% occur once, and the top ten carry around 3.8%. Sequencing was carried out using PBMCs or a T cell subset sorted from them (not recorded which). These receptors were taken from a man aged 18 to 30 who had mild COVID-19 (a few samples of this study predate the infection). Cell type and time point are not known. CDR3s include the opening cysteine and the closing phenylalanine or tryptophan. Each record gives: clone size, V gene, D gene, J gene, CDR3 DNA, CDR3 protein. A D gene is named only where the DNA matches it firmly. Expanded clones get a size class; other rows say once, few or many, or leave the size out.

>many|TRBV6-5|.|TRBJ1-6
TGTGCCAGCAGTTACGGGGGCTCCTATAATTCACCCCTCCACTTT
CASSYGGSYNSPLHF
>few|TRBV7-6|.|TRBJ2-5
TGTGCCAGCAGCTTAAACGTTCGGGGAGAGACCCAGTACTTC
CASSLNVRGETQYF
>few|TRBV5-1|.|TRBJ2-7
TGCGCCAGCAGCTTGGGCCTCTCTACAGGTTCAAGTTCCTACGAGCAGTACTTC
CASSLGLSTGSSSYEQYF
>.|TRBV12-3/TRBV12-4|.|TRBJ2-2
TGTGCCAGCAGTCAAAAACCCGGGGCCGGGGCCGGGGAGCTGTTTTTT
CASSQKPGAGAGELFF
>.|TRBV7-2|.|TRBJ1-6
TGTGCCAGCAGCTTCCGACTACCACATTCACCCCTCCACTTT
CASSFRLPHSPLHF
>few|TRBV18|.|TRBJ1-5
TGTGCCAGCTCACCAGGGGAGTCTCAGCCCCAGCATTTT
CASSPGESQPQHF
>.|TRBV6-2/TRBV6-3|.|TRBJ1-6
TGTGCCAGCGCGACCCAAGTCCGCCTTTCACCCCTCCACTTT
CASATQVRLSPLHF
>few|TRBV29-1|.|TRBJ2-7
TGCAGCGTTCGGACCGGGGGTTCCTACGAGCAGTACTTC
CSVRTGGSYEQYF
>.|TRBV7-2|.|TRBJ1-6
TGTGCCAGCACCTCCAACCACATCGTGGGGCGCTCACCCCTCCACTTT
CASTSNHIVGRSPLHF
>few|TRBV6-1|.|TRBJ1-5
TGTGCCAGCAGCGAAAGGGACACCCAGCCCCAGCATTTT
CASSERDTQPQHF
>few|TRBV12-3/TRBV12-4|.|TRBJ2-3
TGTGCCAGCAGTCATCCCGGGGGGCATACGCAGTATTTT
CASSHPGGHTQYF
>.|TRBV18|.|TRBJ2-1
TGTGCCAGCTCACCACCGAAGCGGAGGCTCAATGAGCAGTTCTTC
CASSPPKRRLNEQFF
>few|TRBV3-1|.|TRBJ2-3
TGTGCCAGCAGCCAAGTTAAGGCAGGGGCTTTGTCGGGGGCGCAGTATTTT
CASSQVKAGALSGAQYF
>.|TRBV7-9|.|TRBJ1-6
TGTGCCAGCAGCCCCCGCGGCGTAGGGGCCAGGTCACCCCTCCACTTT
CASSPRGVGARSPLHF
>.|TRBV5-1|TRBD2|TRBJ2-7
TGCGCCAGCTCGACCGGGACTAGCGGGGAATACGAGCAGTACTTC
CASSTGTSGEYEQYF
>.|TRBV6-5|.|TRBJ2-7
TGTGCCAGCAGTTACCGGGGGCGAGCGGGACACGAGCAGTACTTC
CASSYRGRAGHEQYF
>.|TRBV10-3|TRBD1|TRBJ2-7
TGTGCCATCAGAGGGACAGGGGGGCGAGGCGAGCAGTACTTC
CAIRGTGGRGEQYF
>.|TRBV20-1|.|TRBJ1-5
TGCAGTGCTCGCGGGGGTTTAGGCAATCAGCCCCAGCATTTT
CSARGGLGNQPQHF
>.|TRBV11-3|.|TRBJ2-5
TGTGCCAGGCCTTTAGGCAGCAATGCACAAGAGACCCAGTACTTC
CARPLGSNAQETQYF
>many|TRBV5-1|.|TRBJ2-1
TGCGCCAGCAGCTTGGGGCACTTAAGCTACAATGAGCAGTTCTTC
CASSLGHLSYNEQFF
>.|TRBV7-2|.|TRBJ2-4
TGTGCCAGCAGCCAGTATGGGTCGGGGGTTGACAAAAACATTCAGTACTTC
CASSQYGSGVDKNIQYF
>few|TRBV9|.|TRBJ2-3
TGTGCCAGCAGCGTGAGAGGGGGGGCCAACACAGATACGCAGTATTTT
CASSVRGGANTDTQYF
>many|TRBV7-8|TRBD2|TRBJ2-3
TGTGCCAGCAGCTTCGGACTAGCCCGCGGATATACGCAGTATTTT
CASSFGLARGYTQYF
>.|TRBV3-1|.|TRBJ1-6
TGTGCCAGCAGCCAAGAACAGGGAAGGGGGTCACCCCTCCACTTT
CASSQEQGRGSPLHF
>many|TRBV29-1|.|TRBJ2-7
TGCAGCGTTAAGGGTGGGGTCGATGAGTACTTC
CSVKGGVDEYF
>.|TRBV7-2|.|TRBJ1-2
TGTGCCAGCAGCAAACAGGGTGCGGACTATGGCTACACCTTC
CASSKQGADYGYTF
>few|TRBV7-3|.|TRBJ2-1
TGTGCCAGCAGCTTGGGGGGGGCGAACAATGAGCAGTTCTTC
CASSLGGANNEQFF
>.|TRBV10-3|.|TRBJ1-1
TGTGCCATCAGTGAGTCAGGCCCGCTGGCTTTCTTT
CAISESGPLAFF
>.|TRBV10-2|.|TRBJ1-3
TGCGCCAGCGGGCGCGGCCTGGACGGAAACACCATATATTTT
CASGRGLDGNTIYF
>few|TRBV2|.|TRBJ1-2
TGTGCCAGCGCTCGGTCTGGGGCTGGTGGCTACACCTTC
CASARSGAGGYTF
>many|TRBV7-9|TRBD2|TRBJ2-1
TGTGCCAGCAGCACCATGGGACTAGCCCAGAATGAGCAGTTCTTC
CASSTMGLAQNEQFF
>.|TRBV19|.|TRBJ2-7
TGTGCCAGTAGTGGTCAGTTCAGGGATATCTACGAGCAGTACTTC
CASSGQFRDIYEQYF
>few|TRBV12-3/TRBV12-4|.|TRBJ1-6
TGTGCCAGCAGTTTCTCGGTAGGGAGGAACTATAATTCACCCCTCCACTTT
CASSFSVGRNYNSPLHF
>few|TRBV4-1|.|TRBJ2-3
TGCGCCAGCAGCCAAGAAGGTAATCCAAACACAGATACGCAGTATTTT
CASSQEGNPNTDTQYF
>few|TRBV5-6|.|TRBJ2-7
TGTGCCAGCAGGTGGGGGATAACAGGGAACGGCGAGCAGTACTTC
CASRWGITGNGEQYF
>.|TRBV7-3|.|TRBJ2-1
TGTGCCAGCAGCTTAGCGGCGGTCGCTCAGCAGTTCTTC
CASSLAAVAQQFF
>.|TRBV5-5|.|TRBJ1-6
TGTGCCAGCAGCTTGTATAATTCACCCCTCCACTTT
CASSLYNSPLHF
>.|TRBV6-5|.|TRBJ2-2
TGTGCCAGCAGTTATCAGGGAACGAACACCGGGGAGCTGTTTTTT
CASSYQGTNTGELFF
>.|TRBV4-2|TRBD2|TRBJ2-2
TGTGCCAGCAGCCAAGATACAGCGGGGAGCCCCGGGGAGCTGTTTTTT
CASSQDTAGSPGELFF
>few|TRBV18|.|TRBJ1-4
TGTGCCAGCACTCGCGGGCGTGGGGAAAAACTGTTTTTT
CASTRGRGEKLFF
>few|TRBV12-3/TRBV12-4|.|TRBJ2-4
TGTGCCAGCAGTCCCCGGACAGTTCAGTACTTC
CASSPRTVQYF
>.|TRBV12-3/TRBV12-4|.|TRBJ2-5
TGTGCCAGCAAATTTTCTGGGGGTTCGGAGACCCAGTACTTC
CASKFSGGSETQYF
>few|TRBV5-5|TRBD1|TRBJ2-5
TGTGCCAGCAGCTTTCCTCCGGGACAGGGGGCGGAGACCCAGTACTTC
CASSFPPGQGAETQYF
>few|TRBV18|TRBD1|TRBJ1-5
TGTGCCAGCTCGGCTGGGACAGGGGCACCGGATGGGCCCCAGCATTTT
CASSAGTGAPDGPQHF
>.|TRBV3-1|.|TRBJ1-2
TGTGCCAGCAGCCAAGATCTAATCAAGATAGGGCGTCGTGGCTACACCTTC
CASSQDLIKIGRRGYTF
>.|TRBV20-1|.|TRBJ2-3
TGCAGTGCCGGTCAGGGGAGTGATACGCAGTATTTT
CSAGQGSDTQYF
>many|TRBV20-1|.|TRBJ2-5
TGCAGTGCTACCAACAGGGTCACTCGGGAGACCCAGTACTTC
CSATNRVTRETQYF
>.|TRBV5-1|TRBD2|TRBJ2-2
TGCGCCAGCCGCAGGGTTGCGGGGGCCGGGGAGCTGTTTTTT
CASRRVAGAGELFF
>few|TRBV5-4|.|TRBJ2-3
TGTGCCAGCAGCTCCAGGGGGGGGACAGATACGCAGTATTTT
CASSSRGGTDTQYF
>.|TRBV6-5|.|TRBJ1-6
TGTGCCAGCAGTTTTACAATCGGGACACCCCTTGTCCACTTT
CASSFTIGTPLVHF
>many|TRBV7-6|TRBD2|TRBJ2-2
TGTGCCAGCAGCTTAGAAGGGACTAGCCTTACCGGGGAGCTGTTTTTT
CASSLEGTSLTGELFF
>few|TRBV9|.|TRBJ1-4
TGTGCCAGCACCCCCTCGTACCGTCAGACTAATGAAAAACTGTTTTTT
CASTPSYRQTNEKLFF
>.|TRBV10-3|.|TRBJ2-3
TGTGCCATCAGTGGGGGCACCGCAGATACGCAGTATTTT
CAISGGTADTQYF
>.|TRBV7-2|.|TRBJ2-7
TGTGCCAGCAGCTTAGTATATCAGGGTACCTACGAGCAGTACTTC
CASSLVYQGTYEQYF
>few|TRBV6-6|TRBD2|TRBJ2-1
TGTGCCAGCAGTCTAGCGGGGGCCAATGAGCAGTTCTTC
CASSLAGANEQFF
>few|TRBV7-9|TRBD2|TRBJ2-5
TGTGCCAGCAGCTTAGCCAGCGGGGGGGCTACTCGGACCCAGTACTTC
CASSLASGGATRTQYF
>.|TRBV19|.|TRBJ1-1
TGTGCCAGTAGTATCTGGGAGAACACTGAAGCTTTCTTT
CASSIWENTEAFF